This TCR beta chain is drawn from a study of control samples from healthy donors and cancer patients (dated by TCRdb to 2020 to 2021). Reading from cysteine to phenylalanine, the CDR3 counts 15 amino acids. The only DNA kept is the CDR3, 45 bases in frame from the first base. The germline V gene gives CDR1 as LGHNA and CDR2 as YNFKEQ. V loses 5 bases at its end and J loses 7 bases; junction bases beyond the gene matches: 11. A note on this clone: Its target antigen remains unknown. No per-base quality is available; no much larger clone lies one base away.

The library relied on the immunoSEQ multiplex PCR assay. This immuneACCESS table, as held by TCRdb, lists in-frame sequences with V and J called but not all clones. Of the missing ones, under half trace to an unresolved V gene in checked studies; the others have no known cause. For this sample the table gives about 140,000 clones, of which 80% to 95% were detected only once. The ten biggest clones cover about 11% of the sample. This receptor was identified in a man between 25 and 39 years old in good health. Sequenced material: blood. The sequence links TRBV4-2 to TRBJ2-1; the junction holds 7 bases that match TRBD2. The DNA sequence is given as TGTGCCAGCAGCGGGACGGCGGGAGATTTGAATGAGCAGTTCTTC. It specifies CASSGTAGDLNEQFF.